Following are 15 T cell receptor beta chains from one sample sequenced in a study of quantifying T cell responses using KT2 cells. Overall study context: RNA was reverse transcribed with TCR alpha and beta constant-region primers.

A single-stranded UMI oligo with SP2 sequence was ligated to cDNA 3' ends. An equimolar mix of RC1.1 and RC1.2 primed the beta chain across TRBC1 and TRBC2. Via MiXCR, TCRdb re-called the UMI-ligation and nested PCR reads, giving one row per CDR3 protein. The repertoire includes over 40,000 distinct CDR3 sequences, under 14% of them detected once, and about 10% sits in the top ten. The sample taken for sequencing was PBMCs spiked with cells of the T cell clone KT2. The source is a human donor.

This chain links TRBV5-6 with TRBJ1-2; 7 nucleotides agree with TRBD1. V shed 4 bases and J 5 bases; nucleotides not matched to a gene: 5. CDR1 and CDR2 (germline): SGHDT, YYEEEE. The CDR3 covers 13 residues. The DNA of the CDR3 is TGTGCCAGCAGCCACGACAGGGAGTATGGCTACACCTTC. It encodes CASSHDREYGYTF.

The table lists this clonotype with many counts. This sequence joins TRBV12-3 or TRBV12-4 and TRBJ1-6; the match to TRBD1 covers 7 bases. The CDR3 is made up of 15 amino acids. J was trimmed by 7 bases and V by 3 bases; bases with no gene match: 6. CDR3 loop: CASSLTGRKNSPLHF. CDR3 nucleotide sequence: TGTGCCAGCAGTTTGACAGGGCGGAAGAATTCACCCCTCCACTTT.

In this sample, this clonotype turned up a few times. The chain recombines TRBV6-1 with TRBJ1-1, with 8 nucleotides matching TRBD1. V gave up 6 bases and J gave up 2 bases; unmatched junction bases: 14. The CDR3 extends over 17 amino acids. CDR1 and CDR2 from the germline V gene are MNHNS and SASEGT. The CDR3 reads CASRAAPGQGKNTEAFF. CDR3 bases: TGTGCCAGCAGGGCAGCCCCAGGACAGGGCAAAAACACTGAAGCTTTCTTT.

The chain recombines TRBV4-1 with TRBJ1-5; D gene uncertain. The CDR3 totals 15 residues. Germline-derived CDR1 and CDR2 are MGHRA and YSYEKL. The V gene lost 1 base and the J gene lost 6 bases, with 13 bases spanning the gap. The CDR3 coding sequence is TGCGCCAGCAGCCAAGCTGGGCAGGAAAGTCAGCCCCAGCATTTT. This encodes CASSQAGQESQPQHF.

The sample holds many counts of this clonotype. The chain uses TRBV12-3 or TRBV12-4 and TRBJ2-7; 7 bases fit TRBD2. The J segment lost 7 bases and the V segment lost 5 bases, leaving 5 bases of the junction unmatched. The length of the CDR3 is 12 residues. CDR3: CASSPPGGEQYF. The CDR3 DNA is TGTGCCAGCAGTCCCCCGGGAGGTGAGCAGTACTTC.

This clonotype was counted many times. The rearrangement links TRBV6-2 or TRBV6-3 to TRBJ1-4; D is uncertain. The V and J ends lost 2 bases and 0 bases respectively, with 10 bases between them. CDR1 and CDR2 from the germline V gene are MNHEY and SVGEGT. The length of the CDR3 is 16 residues. CDR3 protein: CASSYALGSTNEKLFF. For the CDR3, the DNA is TGTGCCAGCAGTTACGCCTTAGGTTCAACTAATGAAAAACTGTTTTTT.

The V gene is TRBV12-3 or TRBV12-4, the J gene TRBJ2-1; 7 bases align to TRBD1. The CDR3 extends over 11 amino acids. With 3 bases clipped from V and 11 bases from J, the junction kept 1 base outside the gene matches. CDR3 protein: CASSLTGKQFF. The CDR3 DNA follows: TGTGCCAGCAGTTTGACAGGGAAGCAGTTCTTC.

By sample share, this clonotype is medium-sized. In DNA form, the CDR3 reads TGTGCCACCAGTGACCGGGACAGGGAAACCGGGGAGCTGTTTTTT. Amino acid sequence: CATSDRDRETGELFF. This rearrangement joins TRBV24-1 to TRBJ2-2; TRBD1 agrees at 9 bases. This CDR3 region has 15 residues. In germline, CDR1 is KGHDR, CDR2 SFDVKD. The trim removed 4 bases at V and 5 bases at J, leaving 4 bases unmatched.

As to this clonotype: The junction and the germline gene differ at one end; a read error may be behind it. The chain links TRBV27 to TRBJ2-7; 9 bases are a match to TRBD2. Germline lookup yields CDR1 MNHEY and CDR2 SMNVEV (reference sequence). This CDR3 has 15 residues. The DNA for the CDR3 is TGTGCCAGCAGCGGTGGCGGACTAGCGCATGCAGGCGCGCACTTC. Translated, it gives CASSGGGLAHAGAHF.

The chain combines TRBV11-2 with TRBJ2-1, with D possibly being TRBD1 (6 bases). The V and J ends lost 5 bases and 6 bases respectively, with 23 bases between them. This CDR3 has 17 amino acids. In germline, CDR1 is SGHAT, CDR2 FQNNGV. CDR3 in amino acids: CASSPRMRGRWFNEQFF. CDR3 nucleotides: TGTGCCAGCAGCCCCCGTATGAGGGGGAGATGGTTCAATGAGCAGTTCTTC.

On this clonotype: A much larger clone is a single base away; this may be a read error. This rearrangement joins TRBV6-6 to TRBJ1-2, with D unclear. This CDR3 has 13 amino acids. Germline CDR1 and CDR2: MNHNY and SVGAGI (reference sequence). The CDR3 sequence is CASRTRWTRGYNF. CDR3 nucleotide sequence: TGTGCCAGCAGAACCAGGTGGACCCGAGGCTACAACTTC.

The V call is TRBV12-3 or TRBV12-4, the J call TRBJ2-3; D ambiguous. V gave up 2 bases and J gave up 6 bases, with 3 bases separating them. The CDR3 is 11 amino acids. The CDR3 DNA follows: TGTGCCAGCAGTTTATTCGATACGCAGTATTTT. Protein sequence: CASSLFDTQYF.

The chain carries TRBV4-1 and TRBJ1-1, with no clear D. CDR3 size: 13 residues. V dropped 1 base and J dropped 6 bases, with 9 bases sitting between them. The germline CDR1 and CDR2 sequences are MGHRA and YSYEKL. CDR3 in DNA: TGCGCCAGCAGCCAAGCGTTGAGAGCTGAAGCTTTCTTT. This gives the protein CASSQALRAEAFF.

The chain uses TRBV2 and TRBJ2-1; D may be TRBD2 (5 bases). Trimming removed 3 bases at V and 15 bases at J, with 15 bases between. Germline CDR1 and CDR2: SNHLY and FYNNEI. The CDR3 contains 12 residues. The CDR3 loop reads CASSDSRGYGFF. CDR3 in DNA: TGTGCCAGCAGTGATTCCCGAGGGTACGGGTTCTTC.

This clonotype was recorded many times. This chain uses TRBV5-6 with TRBJ2-3; perhaps TRBD2 as D (7 bases). Germline assignment: CDR1 SGHDT and CDR2 YYEEEE. V was clipped by 3 bases and J by 4 bases, with 12 bases between them. This CDR3 has 14 residues. The CDR3 DNA reads as TGTGCCAGCAGCTCTCCGGGGGGCCCAGATACGCAGTATTTT. The encoded protein is CASSSPGGPDTQYF.